Listed here are 6 T cell receptor beta chains from one sample, sequenced in a study of regulatory T cells in long-lasting Graves disease. Noted time point: newly diagnosed GD, antithyroid drugs for less than 3 months. RNA extracted from PBMCs served as the sequencing template. Investigators prepared the TCR beta libraries by applying iRepertoire HTBI primers and Arm-PCR of CDR3 regions. MiXCR, applied by TCRdb to the multiplex PCR reads, yields one record per CDR3 protein. The data hold about 360,000 distinct CDR3 sequences, with around 16% observed a single time. These data also formed part of another study, on T cells in Graves' hyperthyroidism and ophthalmopathy.

The sequences come from peripheral blood mononuclear cells (PBMCs), collected at new diagnosis, from a patient treated with antithyroid drugs. The receptors derive from a woman aged 18-30 years with Graves disease.

This clonotype was detected many times. The chain carries TRBV11-2 and TRBJ1-2, with D unresolved. The germline V and J ends were trimmed by 6 bases and 7 bases, with 18 bases remaining between them. The CDR3 totals 14 residues. Germline V CDR1 and CDR2: SGHAT, FQNNGV. The CDR3 loop is CASRATTDIFGYTF. In nucleotides, the CDR3 is TGTGCCAGCAGGGCCACTACCGACATCTTTGGCTACACCTTC.

This clonotype appeared many times. This chain uses TRBV7-9 with TRBJ2-6, with a weak D call TRBD1 (5 bases). The V end lost 5 bases, the J end lost 0 bases, and 11 bases lay between the germline ends. The CDR3 runs to 16 residues. In germline, CDR1 is SEHNR, CDR2 FQNEAQ (reference sequence). CDR3 region: CASSHDSRSGANVLTF. For the CDR3, the DNA is TGTGCCAGCAGCCACGACAGCCGCTCTGGGGCCAACGTCCTGACTTTC.

This clonotype has a count of ten or more. Here the CDR3 DNA reads TGTGCCAGCTCCGGGGGGTCTAATGATGGCTACACCTTC. Amino acid sequence: CASSGGSNDGYTF. The chain links TRBV9 to TRBJ1-2, with D possibly being TRBD1 (5 bases). The CDR3 runs 13 residues. The germline V gene encodes CDR1 SGDLS and CDR2 YYNGEE. Between the trimmed V and J ends, which lost 7 bases and 6 bases, there was a span of 16 bases.

This clonotype was observed many times. The rearrangement links TRBV3-1 to TRBJ2-3; tentatively, D is TRBD1 (6 bases). The CDR3 totals 14 residues. From germline, CDR1 is LGHDT and CDR2 YNNKEL (reference sequence). The V and J ends lost 2 bases and 8 bases respectively, with 14 bases between them. The CDR3 bases are TGTGCCAGCAGCCAAAATTCCAGAGGGGGTACGCAGTATTTT. Protein: CASSQNSRGGTQYF.

This clonotype was seen many times. J is TRBJ2-6 and V is TRBV5-1; D not resolved. The germline gives CDR1 SGHRS, CDR2 YFSETQ. CDR3 size: 16 residues. V was pared by 0 bases and J by 3 bases, with 10 bases between. The CDR3 bases are TGCGCCAGCAGCTTGGGCAACCTCGGTGGGGCCAACGTCCTGACTTTC. This codes for CASSLGNLGGANVLTF.

This clonotype was observed at least ten times. The V call is TRBV11-2, the J call TRBJ2-7; D remains ambiguous. The CDR3 length is 15 residues. V lost 6 bases, J lost 0 bases, and 15 bases lay in between. CDR1 SGHAT and CDR2 FQNNGV come from the germline V gene. For the CDR3, the DNA is TGTGCCAGCAGTTCCGGTGGTTGGCTCTCCTACGAGCAGTACTTC. Protein sequence: CASSSGGWLSYEQYF.